The rows below give T cell receptor beta chains drawn from one sample of a study of response to subunit inactivated influenza vaccine. Using its own MiXCR run on the RT-PCR reads, TCRdb lists one record per CDR3 protein. Of around 480,000 distinct CDR3 sequences listed, 10% to 11% were seen once; the top ten hold 12%. The sample in question was PBMCs from blood, obtained 45 days after vaccination. The receptor set was obtained from a man in his fifties or sixties who received an inactivated influenza vaccine. CDR3s leave out the opening cysteine and the closing phenylalanine or tryptophan.

>TRBJ2-2|TRBV27
ASSHLAGGNTGELF
>TRBJ2-1|TRBV6-1
ASSPGFRSYNEQF
>TRBJ2-3|TRBV28
ASSFVASTQY
>TRBJ2-7|TRBV10-2
ASSEPYRIGGAYEQY
>TRBJ1-2|TRBV20-1
SASGTGGYGYT
>TRBJ2-3|TRBV4-2
ASSRGTSRGTDTQY
>TRBJ2-2|TRBV15
ATSRDVGPNTGELF
>TRBJ2-1|TRBV5-1
ASSPTGPFPYNEQF
>TRBJ1-2|TRBV29-1
SVEGVERAGGYT
>TRBJ2-7|TRBV4-1
ASSQGVLAGVSYEQY